One sample yielded the 2 T cell receptor beta chains listed below, sequenced in a study of T cells after yellow fever vaccination. TCRdb called the 5' RACE reads again in MiXCR, with one record for every CDR3 protein. The data show approximately 330,000 distinct CDR3 sequences, with 4.1% seen just once and around 23% held by the top ten. The starting material was PBMCs, obtained 5 days after the yellow fever booster vaccination. These receptors were collected from a man aged 18 to 29 who received the YFV17D yellow fever vaccine.

This clonotype was seen a few times. This chain connects TRBV28 to TRBJ2-2; D possibly corresponds to TRBD1 (6 bases). The length of the CDR3 is 14 residues. The germline V gene encodes CDR1 MDHEN and CDR2 SYDVKM. Trimming stripped 6 bases from V and 1 base from J, with 9 bases between. The DNA of the CDR3 is TGTGCCAGCAGATCGGGACAGAACACCGGGGAGCTGTTTTTT. It translates to CASRSGQNTGELFF.

The chain carries TRBV4-1 and TRBJ1-2; D is perhaps TRBD1 (5 bases). This CDR3 has 15 amino acids. Trimming pared 0 bases from V and 4 bases from J, leaving 12 bases between. CDR1 MGHRA and CDR2 YSYEKL come from the germline V gene. The CDR3 DNA follows: TGCGCCAGCAGCCAAGATCTAAGGGGAAGCTATGGCTACACCTTC. It encodes CASSQDLRGSYGYTF.